This T cell receptor (beta chain) stems from a study of regulatory T cells in long-lasting Graves disease. Study-wide results and caveats: Only a small sample size was used, which may have cut accuracy.

Construction of TCR beta libraries relied on iRepertoire HTBI primers and on Arm-PCR targeting CDR3 regions. TCRdb recomputed calls from the multiplex PCR reads with MiXCR, one row per CDR3 protein. This table holds around 400,000 distinct CDR3 sequences, under 25% found once. This clonotype was seen at least ten times. Its target is unknown. The V gene lost 2 bases and the J gene lost 1 base, with 8 bases spanning the gap. Germline CDR1 is DFQATT and CDR2 is SNEGSKA (reference sequence). CDR3 length: 13 amino acids. Indicated time point: persistent/refractory GD, antithyroid drugs over 5 years with positive TRAb. Construction of the TCR library relied on RNA isolated from PBMCs. It was by American Thyroid Association guidelines that Graves' disease was diagnosed.

The chain combines TRBV20-1 with TRBJ1-1, with D uncertain. This clonotype was obtained from a female donor with Graves disease. This specimen consisted of peripheral blood mononuclear cells (PBMCs), obtained when the disease was refractory, from a patient treated with antithyroid drugs. In DNA, the CDR3 is TGCAGTGCTAGATCACGGGGGAACACTGAAGCTTTCTTT. The encoded protein is CSARSRGNTEAFF.